What follows are 18 T cell receptor beta chains derived from one specimen sequenced in a study of T-cell reconstitution after alpha-beta-depleted transplantation in children. During its preparation, the TCRbeta library received unique molecular identifiers. TCRdb passed the PCR reads through MiXCR, listing each CDR3 protein once. The sample shows approximately 400,000 distinct CDR3 sequences, 9.5% to 13% of them seen only once. The sequencing used PBMCs from the stem cell graft donor, collected from the stem cell graft. Receptors originate from a human donor who donated a stem cell graft to a child with acute myeloid leukemia.

This clonotype was recorded a few times. The CDR3 DNA sequence: TGTGCCAGCAGAACCGGGACAGGGATGGAAGAGACCCAGTACTTC. This translates into CASRTGTGMEETQYF. This chain connects TRBV7-2 to TRBJ2-5; 9 positions agree with TRBD1. V was clipped by 6 bases and J by 3 bases; unmatched bases: 8. The CDR3 runs 15 residues. From germline, CDR1 is SGHTA and CDR2 FQGNSA.

This rearrangement joins TRBV14 to TRBJ2-3, with unresolved D. CDR1 and CDR2 (germline): SGHDN, FVKESK. The CDR3 spans 12 residues. Trimming removed 1 base at V and 8 bases at J, with 7 bases between. The CDR3 reads CASSQAGGTQYF. CDR3 DNA: TGTGCCAGCAGCCAAGCGGGTGGTACGCAGTATTTT.

This clonotype was detected only a few times. The chain has TRBV9 and TRBJ2-5; no reliable D call. The CDR3 runs 13 residues. Deletions cut 0 bases from V and 5 bases from J, with 8 bases between. Germline V lookup: CDR1 SGDLS, CDR2 YYNGEE. The CDR3: CASSVASGETQYF. The CDR3 DNA reads TGTGCCAGCAGCGTAGCAAGTGGGGAGACCCAGTACTTC.

This clonotype was counted between two and nine times. The chain links TRBV3-1 to TRBJ2-6, with 8 nucleotides matching TRBD1. Trimming took 1 base from V and 2 from J; bases not matched to a gene: 7. The CDR3 totals 18 residues. Looked up from germline, CDR1 is LGHDT and CDR2 is YNNKEL (reference sequence). As DNA, the CDR3 is TGTGCCAGCAGCCAAGTGAGGACAGGGAGAACTGGGGCCAACGTCCTGACTTTC. As protein: CASSQVRTGRTGANVLTF.

The gene calls are TRBV7-2 and TRBJ2-1, with D unresolved. Trimming left V 2 bases short and J 9 bases short, with 11 bases between. CDR1 is SGHTA, CDR2 FQGNSA, per germline. This CDR3 has 13 amino acids. CDR3 amino acids: CASSLQPDGEQFF. CDR3 in DNA: TGTGCCAGCAGCTTACAGCCCGACGGTGAGCAGTTCTTC.

This clonotype was detected only a few times. The chain recombines TRBV25-1 with TRBJ1-4; TRBD1 matches at 8 bases. Germline CDR1 MGHDK, CDR2 SYGVNS. Trimming removed 0 bases from V and 4 bases from J; junction bases left unmatched: 4. The length of the CDR3 is 16 residues. CDR3 in amino acids: CASSEYGQGNNEKLFF. DNA of the CDR3: TGTGCCAGCAGTGAATATGGACAGGGAAATAATGAAAAACTGTTTTTT.

This clonotype was observed a handful of times. The J gene is TRBJ2-7, the V gene TRBV20-1; TRBD2 aligns across 11 bases. Germline-derived CDR1 and CDR2 are DFQATT and SNEGSKA (reference sequence). The CDR3 totals 15 residues. The junction had 11 bases not matched to a gene; V was cut back by 4 bases and J by 6 bases. In nucleotides, the CDR3 is TGCAGTGCTATGCCTGGGACTAGCGGAGTAGGCGAGCAGTACTTC. Its translation: CSAMPGTSGVGEQYF.

This clonotype was recorded a few times. J is TRBJ2-1 and V is TRBV4-2; D gene uncertain. CDR3 length: 13 residues. Trimming left V 0 bases short and J 9 bases short, with 9 bases between. The germline V gene has CDR1 LGHNA and CDR2 YNFKEQ. The CDR3 sequence is CASSQDLVAEQFF. The CDR3 DNA reads as TGTGCCAGCAGCCAAGATTTGGTTGCTGAGCAGTTCTTC.

The chain employs TRBV7-8 and TRBJ2-7; weak D call: TRBD1 (5 bases). Germline CDR1 reads SGHVS; CDR2 reads FQNEAQ. Trimming took 1 base from V and 6 from J, leaving 10 bases between them. This CDR3 has 13 amino acids. In DNA form, the CDR3 reads TGTGCCAGCAGCTTAGGAGGTAGGGGCGAGCAGTACTTC. This encodes CASSLGGRGEQYF.

This clonotype was recorded a few times. The rearrangement uses TRBV11-3 and TRBJ2-1, with TRBD1 matching over 7 bases. CDR1 and CDR2 (germline): SGHNT, YENEEA. V was pared by 5 bases and J by 0 bases, with 22 bases of the junction left unmatched. CDR3 length equals 21 residues. The CDR3 region is CASSQKPGQPVLGRSYNEQFF. CDR3 DNA: TGTGCCAGCAGCCAAAAACCGGGACAGCCCGTTCTAGGGCGCTCCTACAATGAGCAGTTCTTC. Full variable domain (remainder filled in from reference TRBV11-3 and TRBJ2-1): EAGVVQSPRYKIIEKKQPVAFWCNPISGHNTLYWYLQNLGQGPELLIRYENEEAVDDSQLPKDRFSAERLKGVDSTLKIQPAELGDSAVYLCASSQKPGQPVLGRSYNEQFFGPGTRLTVL.

This clonotype appeared many times. V usage is TRBV18 and J usage is TRBJ1-1; 7 bases match TRBD1. The length of the CDR3 is 14 residues. Germline V lookup: CDR1 KGHSH, CDR2 LQKENI. With V trimmed by 0 bases and J by 5 bases, 3 bases remained unmatched. This CDR3 is CASSPPTGVTEAFF. Here the CDR3 DNA reads TGTGCCAGCTCACCACCTACAGGGGTTACTGAAGCTTTCTTT.

This clonotype was recorded many times. The chain carries TRBV11-2 and TRBJ1-1; D gene unclear. CDR3 length equals 13 residues. CDR1 is SGHAT and CDR2 is FQNNGV in the germline V gene. V gave up 1 base and J gave up 4 bases, with 7 bases separating them. CDR3 bases: TGTGCCAGCAGCTTAGGGCACGCCACTGAAGCTTTCTTT. Translation: CASSLGHATEAFF.

This chain joins TRBV5-1 and TRBJ2-7; D is perhaps TRBD1 or TRBD2 (5 bases each). Germline CDR1 reads SGHRS; CDR2 reads YFSETQ. Trimming took off 4 bases at V and 6 bases at J, with 11 bases between the two ends. The CDR3 contains 12 residues. The chain's CDR3 is CASSPRGFEQYF. The CDR3 DNA sequence: TGCGCCAGCAGCCCACGGGGCTTCGAGCAGTACTTC.

There are many counts of this clonotype. In DNA form, the CDR3 reads TGTGCCAGCACCTTCTCGACAGGGCTGAACACTGAAGCTTTCTTT. Translated, it gives CASTFSTGLNTEAFF. The V and J genes are TRBV7-2 and TRBJ1-1; 7 bases agree with TRBD1. Germline assignment: CDR1 SGHTA and CDR2 FQGNSA. V lost 7 bases, J lost 0 bases, and 8 bases stayed unmatched. The CDR3 has 15 residues.

This clonotype was seen more than once but under ten times. V gene TRBV12-3 or TRBV12-4 combines with J gene TRBJ2-2; 8 bases are a match to TRBD1. V lost 5 bases, J lost 3 bases, and 8 bases stayed unmatched. This CDR3 region has 16 residues. This chain's CDR3 is CASSKDRETDTGELFF. CDR3 nucleotide sequence: TGTGCCAGCAGTAAGGACAGGGAAACGGACACCGGGGAGCTGTTTTTT.

This clonotype was detected a few times. The chain recombines TRBV12-3 or TRBV12-4 with TRBJ1-1; D gene ambiguous. The CDR3 runs 12 residues. V lost 3 bases, J lost 10 bases, and 12 bases lay in between. CDR3 in DNA: TGTGCCAGCAGTTTGAAGCAGGTCGGAGCTTTCTTT. Translation gives CASSLKQVGAFF.

This clonotype appeared a few times. The gene calls are TRBV6-1 and TRBJ2-1; 9 bases are shared with TRBD2. Germline CDR1 and CDR2: MNHNS and SASEGT. Germline trimming cut 4 bases from V and 7 bases from J; bases unmatched to any gene: 2. The CDR3 loop spans 13 amino acids. CDR3 nucleotide sequence: TGTGCCAGCAGTGCGACTAGCGGAAATGAGCAGTTCTTC. This sequence encodes CASSATSGNEQFF.

This clonotype was seen a handful of times. The gene calls are TRBV20-1 and TRBJ2-7, with 8 bases fitting TRBD2. Germline trimming cut 3 bases from V and 3 bases from J; bases unmatched to any gene: 10. Looked up from germline, CDR1 is DFQATT and CDR2 is SNEGSKA (reference sequence). This CDR3 has 15 amino acids. The CDR3 nucleotides are TGCAGTGCTAGTCCCTCTCTAAGCGGGAGCTACGAGCAGTACTTC. Protein sequence: CSASPSLSGSYEQYF.